This TCR beta chain was captured by sequencing in a study of CD8 T cells in ankylosing spondylitis (dated by TCRdb to about 2017). At the level of the whole study: To find TCR variants linked to disease, the study profiled T cell receptor beta repertoires in ankylosing spondylitis patients and healthy donors. In total, the full study cohort was made up of about 110 healthy donors and approximately 27 ankylosing spondylitis patients. Peripheral blood samples were taken, and synovial fluid was additionally collected from ankylosing spondylitis patients. The paper as a whole reports these results and caveats: Significant enrichment of the disease-linked clones was reported in matched synovial fluid samples from ankylosing spondylitis patients. In peripheral blood, the disease-linked clones were found at relatively low frequencies and had a CD8+ phenotype. Blood from ankylosing spondylitis patients appeared to be characterized by a TCR beta motif composed of eight highly homologous amino acid variants. Some motif variants had previously been reported in the synovial fluid and blood of reactive arthritis patients, which suggests shared mechanisms of disease initiation.

On this clonotype itself: Its antigen is currently not known. Qualities for individual bases were not recorded, and no much larger clone is one base off.

From the germline V gene, CDR1 is SGHRS and CDR2 is YFSETQ. Trimming costs V 4 bases and J 2 bases, and their ends lie 12 bases apart. Spanning cysteine to phenylalanine, the CDR3 consists of 14 amino acids. Only the CDR3 part of the read is kept: 42 bases, read in frame from the first base. Sequencing used an Illumina HiSeq 2500. Quantitative 5'-RACE with molecular barcodes was the method used to prepare the TCR beta libraries. In the source study's methods: A new computational method based on a probabilistic model of VDJ rearrangement was used to identify disease-linked TCR variants. The public reads were reprocessed in TCRdb via fastp at Q25 and MiXCR, keeping in-frame beta chains. Here each entry gathers all rows of one CDR3 protein and keeps the most common genes and DNA. The V and J calls come from TCRdb's annotation, not from the publication. The sample table shows about 540,000 distinct CDR3 sequences, and roughly 13% are seen once. The leading ten clones occupy almost 7% of the sample.

Sample: blood, either unsorted or a sorted T cell fraction (not recorded which). The clonotype originates from a male donor with ankylosing spondylitis. Recombination connected TRBV5-1 to TRBJ2-5; perhaps TRBD1 is the D gene, with 6 bases matching. The CDR3 protein: CASSANRVQETQYF. The nucleotides read TGCGCCAGCAGCGCAAACAGGGTTCAAGAGACCCAGTACTTC.